This T cell receptor beta chain was retrieved from a study of blood T cell repertoires in COVID-19. Study overall: Samples taken during acute and convalescent COVID-19 were collected in the United States, Italy and Spain. From T cells, B-cell-depleted T cells, or PBMCs came the material, which was cDNA or gDNA.

Study processing details: Using reference gene primer amplification, nucleated cell counts were estimated. Method: immunoSEQ multiplex PCR; TCRdb's copy keeps in-frame clones and lacks some. Clonal size and the V and J genes are those of that table, whereas D and trimming came from the DNA. The table has 45,000 to 50,000 clones, approximately 88% seen once. The length of the CDR3 is 14 residues. The V gene lost 1 base and the J gene lost 8 bases, with 14 bases spanning the gap. Germline CDR1 is LGHDT and CDR2 is YNNKEL (reference sequence). This receptor was identified in a man aged 50-60 years with acute or convalescent COVID-19. V is TRBV3-1 (or the pseudogene TRBV3-2) and J is TRBJ1-2; D perhaps matches TRBD1 (5 bases). The specimen was peripheral blood. The CDR3 DNA reads as TGTGCCAGCAGCCAAGGGGCCAGGGAGGGGGGCTACACCTTC. Amino acid sequence: CASSQGAREGGYTF.